This entry lists 8 T cell receptor beta chains sequenced from one sample in a study of T cells of healthy individuals. Each CDR3 protein gets one entry after TCRdb re-called the 5' RACE reads with MiXCR. This table has nearly 100,000 distinct CDR3 sequences, 17% appearing once. The receptors originated from a human donor in good health.

The chain has TRBV7-3 and TRBJ2-7, with a possible D match to TRBD1 (5 bases). CDR3 length: 14 residues. Trimming took 6 bases from V and 6 from J, leaving 18 bases between them. The V gene's germline CDR1 is SGHTA and CDR2 FQGTGA. CDR3 protein: CASSPDKGASEQYF. CDR3 in DNA: TGTGCCAGCAGTCCTGACAAAGGGGCAAGCGAGCAGTACTTC.

V is TRBV4-3 and J is TRBJ2-1; possibly TRBD2 for D (5 bases). Germline V gives CDR1 LGHNA, CDR2 YSLEER. CDR3 size: 16 residues. V shed 0 bases and J shed 0 bases, with 9 bases lying between them. CDR3 nucleotides: TGCGCCAGCAGCCAAGACCAGCGGAGCTCCTACAATGAGCAGTTCTTC. It is translated as CASSQDQRSSYNEQFF.

The chain couples TRBV7-2 to TRBJ2-6, with unresolved D. Germline loops: CDR1 SGHTA, CDR2 FQGNSA. The V end lost 5 bases, the J end lost 0 bases, and 11 bases lay between the germline ends. There are 16 residues in the CDR3. CDR3 loop: CASSGQVSSGANVLTF. The CDR3 region has the DNA TGTGCCAGCAGCGGGCAGGTTAGCTCTGGGGCCAACGTCCTGACTTTC.

The chain is built from TRBV12-3 or TRBV12-4 and TRBJ2-1; D is possibly TRBD1 (5 bases). Trimming removed 8 bases from V and 9 bases from J, with 17 bases in between. This CDR3 has 13 amino acids. CDR3 sequence (DNA): TGTGCCAGCGGTCCGAGGCAGGGCGCTGAGCAGTTCTTC. This sequence encodes CASGPRQGAEQFF.

This clonotype was detected many times. J is TRBJ1-5 and V is TRBV7-2, with D unclear. Between the trimmed V and J ends, which lost 5 bases and 2 bases, there was a span of 10 bases. The CDR3 is 14 residues long. Germline V gives CDR1 SGHTA, CDR2 FQGNSA. CDR3 residues: CASSQTVRNQPQHF. The CDR3 DNA reads as TGTGCCAGCAGCCAAACCGTCCGCAATCAGCCCCAGCATTTT.

On this clonotype: This may be a read error, as it is one base from a much larger clone. J is TRBJ2-1 and V is TRBV7-6, with TRBD2 identical over 9 bases. The CDR3 has 17 residues. From germline, CDR1 is SGHVS and CDR2 FNYEAQ. CDR3 DNA: TGTGTCAGCAGCTTACGGACTAGCGTGAATTTTCTCAATGAGCAGTTCTTC. Its protein is CVSSLRTSVNFLNEQFF.

There are a few counts of this clonotype. The chain couples TRBV6-1 to TRBJ1-1; D unresolved. Germline CDR1 and CDR2: MNHNS and SASEGT. The CDR3 has 13 residues. Trimming left V 4 bases short and J 2 bases short, with 8 bases between. In nucleotides, the CDR3 is TGTGCCAGCAGTGGAACACTTAACACTGAAGCTTTCTTT. Amino acids: CASSGTLNTEAFF.

This clonotype occurred a few times. The CDR3 loop is CATTWDYEQYF. The CDR3 DNA follows: TGTGCCACCACGTGGGACTACGAGCAGTACTTC. The chain carries TRBV7-9 and TRBJ2-7; D is unresolved. In germline, CDR1 is SEHNR, CDR2 FQNEAQ (reference sequence). Trimming left V 10 bases short and J 3 bases short, with 10 bases between. The CDR3 loop spans 11 amino acids.